This T cell receptor beta chain comes out of a study of cytomegalovirus exposure and HLA in healthy donors. Study as a whole: Genotyping showed 81% of over 350 donors falling in the Caucasian-associated ancestry cluster.

The V gene end was trimmed by 0 bases and the J gene end by 3 bases; junction bases not matched to a gene: 7. Germline assignment: CDR1 SGHDN and CDR2 FVKESK. This CDR3 spans 16 amino acids. Concerning this clone: Its specificity is unknown.

The PCR made use of 60 Vbeta and 13 Jbeta primers. Measured with immunoSEQ multiplex PCR; TCRdb has only the in-frame clones, and not every one. Here the sample spans about 130,000 clones, 82% being singletons. Study-wide results and limits: Roughly uniform sequencing depth across donors was assumed, possibly incorrectly. A later analysis by the authors found several of the most significant clusters apparently linked to common viral pathogens.

Sequencing was performed on PBMCs. The receptor was isolated from a boy aged 5-17 years in good health and CMV-seronegative. The chain joins TRBV14 to TRBJ2-7; TRBD2 matches at 8 bases. The CDR3 DNA follows: TGTGCCAGCAGCCAAGAAAGTAACGGGAGGGTCTACGAGCAGTACTTC. Protein sequence: CASSQESNGRVYEQYF.